This entry lists 7 T cell receptor beta chains sequenced from one sample in a study of tumor and adjacent non-tumor tissue in lung cancer. A modified ARM-PCR protocol with three rounds of nested PCR amplified TCRbeta. Each CDR3 protein is one row after TCRdb ran MiXCR on the multiplex PCR reads. The profile shows about 120,000 distinct CDR3 sequences, 66% of them singletons. No cell sorting was done before RNA was extracted from the tissue. The sequencing input was lung tumor tissue. All receptors derive from a man younger than 45 with non-small cell lung cancer.

This clonotype was found once. It may be a read error: a sequence one base away is much more abundant. The chain recombines TRBV4-3 with TRBJ1-1, with D uncertain. The CDR3 contains 15 residues. The germline V gene encodes CDR1 LGHNA and CDR2 YSLEER. The CDR3 region is CASSQKIGKNTETFF. In DNA, the CDR3 is TGCGCCAGCAGCCAAAAAATCGGGAAGAACACTGAAACTTTCTTT.

Of note for this clonotype: This may come from a read error, since a much larger clone is one base off. V gene TRBV20-1 combines with J gene TRBJ1-2; D ambiguous. The germline V gene encodes CDR1 DFQATT and CDR2 SNEGSKA (reference sequence). The CDR3 loop spans 13 amino acids. DNA of the CDR3: TGCAGTGTTAGAGTAAGGCAGGAGATCGGCTACACCTTC. Its protein is CSVRVRQEIGYTF.

Concerning this clonotype: A junction boundary mismatches the germline segment, possibly from a read error. The chain couples TRBV6-5 to TRBJ1-5, with 9 nucleotides matching TRBD1. The V gene's germline CDR1 is MNHEY and CDR2 SVGAGI. The CDR3 totals 17 residues. The CDR3 sequence is CACRKSGTGHLDQPQHF. The CDR3 DNA reads as TGTGCCTGCCGAAAGTCCGGGACAGGGCATCTGGATCAACCCCAGCATTTT.

Worth noting for this clonotype: Sequence at one end of the junction differs from germline and may be a read error. The J gene is TRBJ1-2, the V gene TRBV6-4, with 7 bases that match TRBD1. Germline CDR1 MRHNA, CDR2 SNTAGT. The CDR3 has 13 amino acids. CDR3 in amino acids: CASSDRVRYGYIF. The DNA for the CDR3 is TGTGCCAGCAGCGACAGGGTTAGGTATGGCTACATCTTC.

This chain links TRBV20-1 with TRBJ2-1, with D tentatively TRBD1 or TRBD2 (5 bases each). The CDR3 consists of 15 residues. Germline assignment: CDR1 DFQATT and CDR2 SNEGSKA (reference sequence). V was trimmed by 6 bases and J by 8 bases, leaving 23 bases between them. The CDR3 sequence is CSALTGTSALHEQFF. CDR3 coding DNA: TGCAGTGCCCTGACCGGGACCAGTGCTCTCCATGAGCAGTTCTTC.

With regard to this clonotype: The missing conserved phenylalanine or tryptophan at the end of this CDR3 makes a read error likely. The rearrangement links TRBV29-1 to TRBJ2-4; TRBD2 is a possible D gene (7 bases). There are 18 residues in the CDR3. Germline V gene data show CDR1 as SQVTM and CDR2 as ANQGSEA. The germline V and J ends were trimmed by 7 bases and 0 bases, with 25 bases remaining between them. The CDR3, as DNA: TGCAGCGCTACTGGAGCCACAGGGAGCGGGGTAGCCAAAAACATTCAGTACTTG. Its translation: CSATGATGSGVAKNIQYL.

As for this clonotype: One end of the junction varies from germline; a read error may be responsible. V and J are TRBV6-1 and TRBJ2-7, with D maybe TRBD2 (6 bases). Germline CDR1 and CDR2: MNHNS and SASEGT. This CDR3 has 14 amino acids. The CDR3 bases are TGTGCCAACAGTGAAGGCGGGATAAACTACGAGCAGTACTTC. It codes for CANSEGGINYEQYF.